Below, 22 T cell receptor beta chains from the same sample are listed, as sequenced in a study of blood T cell repertoires in COVID-19. TCRdb's copy holds only in-frame clones and misses some; the assay was immunoSEQ multiplex PCR. Here the sample spans around 35,000 clones, more than 85% being singletons. Sequencing was done on a sample of peripheral blood. The source of these receptors is a man between 65 and 85 years old with acute or convalescent COVID-19.

The J gene is TRBJ1-5, the V gene TRBV30; TRBD1 might be the D (5 bases). Trimming left V 3 bases short and J 0 bases short, with 15 bases between. Germline V CDR1 and CDR2: GTSNPN, SVGIG (reference sequence). The CDR3 is 16 residues long. The CDR3 region is CAWSPGRGTSNQPQHF. In nucleotides, the CDR3 is TGTGCCTGGAGCCCGGGACGGGGGACTAGCAATCAGCCCCAGCATTTT.

The genes are TRBV18 and TRBJ2-1; tentative D call: TRBD1 (6 bases). This CDR3 spans 13 amino acids. Germline CDR1 reads KGHSH; CDR2 reads LQKENI. The V end lost 3 bases, the J end lost 15 bases, and 18 bases lay between the germline ends. In nucleotides, the CDR3 is TGTGCCAGCTCACCCCCGGACAGTCCCCGGGGGTTCTTC. Its protein product is CASSPPDSPRGFF.

The CDR3 loop is CASSTTGTSGGVFSYNEQFF. CDR3 sequence (DNA): TGTGCCAGTAGTACTACCGGGACTAGCGGGGGCGTGTTCTCCTACAATGAGCAGTTCTTC. The chain combines TRBV19 with TRBJ2-1, with 14 positions matching TRBD2. After removal of 4 bases from V and 0 bases from J, the junction contained 11 bases not matched to a gene. Germline V gene lookup returns CDR1 LNHDA and CDR2 SQIVND (reference sequence). The CDR3 spans 20 residues.

V is TRBV19 and J is TRBJ2-7, with 7 bases that match TRBD1. The V and J ends lost 9 bases and 4 bases, in that order; junction bases with no gene match: 6. CDR3 length: 12 residues. Germline V gene lookup returns CDR1 LNHDA and CDR2 SQIVND (reference sequence). In nucleotides, the CDR3 is TGTGCCAGAGGTTTACAGGGGTACGAGCAGTACTTC. Protein sequence: CARGLQGYEQYF.

The table lists this clone with a count of one. The chain is built from TRBV7-8 and TRBJ2-5, with D perhaps TRBD2 (6 bases). This CDR3 is built from 19 residues. V dropped 4 bases and J dropped 0 bases, with 24 bases sitting between them. The V gene's germline CDR1 is SGHVS and CDR2 FQNEAQ. As DNA, the CDR3 is TGTGCCAGCAGCTCCCCCCTGTACTATTTGCGGGGATACCAAGAGACCCAGTACTTC. As protein: CASSSPLYYLRGYQETQYF.

This clone was seen a few times. The chain is built from TRBV27 and TRBJ1-5, with 9 positions matching TRBD1. The CDR3 runs 16 residues. After removal of 8 bases from V and 7 bases from J, the junction contained 15 bases not matched to a gene. CDR1 and CDR2 (germline): MNHEY, SMNVEV (reference sequence). CDR3 DNA: TGTGCCAGCCGCAAATCAGGACAGGGGACAAGGCAGCCCCAGCATTTT. Translation gives CASRKSGQGTRQPQHF.

The V and J genes are TRBV27 and TRBJ2-3; possibly TRBD2 for D (6 bases). The length of the CDR3 is 16 residues. Germline lookup yields CDR1 MNHEY and CDR2 SMNVEV (reference sequence). Between the trimmed V and J ends, which lost 0 bases and 2 bases, there was a span of 12 bases. CDR3 amino acids: CASSLSYRGFTDTQYF. For the CDR3, the DNA is TGTGCCAGCAGTTTATCGTACCGGGGGTTCACAGATACGCAGTATTTT.

The chain links TRBV5-4 to TRBJ1-3; D is perhaps TRBD1 (6 bases). The germline V and J ends were trimmed by 4 bases and 4 bases, with 18 bases remaining between them. The CDR3 is made up of 16 amino acids. Germline V CDR1 and CDR2: SGHNT, YYREEE (reference sequence). The CDR3 spells CASSIAQGNKGNTIYF. CDR3 sequence (DNA): TGTGCCAGCAGCATCGCCCAGGGGAATAAGGGAAACACCATATATTTT.

The rearrangement joins TRBV7-6 to TRBJ1-1; D gene uncertain. Trimming left V 3 bases short and J 3 bases short, with 8 bases between. The germline CDR1 and CDR2 sequences are SGHVS and FNYEAQ. This CDR3 is 13 amino acids long. The chain's CDR3 is CASSFAGDTEAFF. The CDR3 nucleotides read TGTGCCAGCAGCTTCGCGGGAGACACTGAAGCTTTCTTT.

The chain links TRBV24-1 to TRBJ2-1; 9 bases map to TRBD2. This CDR3 is built from 15 residues. V lost 7 bases, J lost 8 bases, and 11 bases stayed unmatched. Germline CDR1 KGHDR, CDR2 SFDVKD. In nucleotides, the CDR3 is TGTGCCACCAGCACCGGGACTAGCACGCTGGATGAGCAGTTCTTC. Its translation: CATSTGTSTLDEQFF.

J is TRBJ2-3 and V is TRBV3-1 (or the pseudogene TRBV3-2), with 11 bases matching TRBD2. The CDR3 is 16 residues long. V shed 3 bases and J 0 bases; nucleotides not matched to a gene: 2. Germline CDR1 LGHDT, CDR2 YNNKEL (reference sequence). The CDR3 DNA reads as TGTGCCAGCAGCCACCTAGCGGGAGGTAGCACAGATACGCAGTATTTT. This sequence encodes CASSHLAGGSTDTQYF.

The V call is TRBV5-1, the J call TRBJ1-2; 9 bases are a match to TRBD1. The V gene's germline CDR1 is SGHRS and CDR2 YFSETQ. The CDR3 runs 13 residues. The V segment lost 4 bases and the J segment 6 bases; nucleotides outside the gene matches: 4. Here the CDR3 DNA reads TGCGCCAGCAGCCGGACAGGGGAGGATGGCTACACCTTC. This translates into CASSRTGEDGYTF.

V and J are TRBV19 and TRBJ1-5; possible D gene TRBD1, 6 bases. Per the germline V gene, CDR1 is LNHDA and CDR2 is SQIVND (reference sequence). This CDR3 has 14 amino acids. V shed 4 bases and J shed 3 bases, with 10 bases lying between them. As DNA, the CDR3 is TGTGCCAGTAGTACAGGACAGTTCAATCAGCCCCAGCATTTT. It encodes CASSTGQFNQPQHF.

The rearrangement uses TRBV5-5 and TRBJ2-2; D gene unclear. CDR1 SGHKS and CDR2 YYEKEE come from the germline V gene (reference sequence). The CDR3 spans 14 residues. V was cut by 4 bases and J by 0 bases, with 7 bases left in between. Here the CDR3 DNA reads TGTGCCAGCAGCCTACTAACGAACACCGGGGAGCTGTTTTTT. Translated: CASSLLTNTGELFF.

This chain connects TRBV10-3 to TRBJ2-7, with D hard to call. The CDR3 is 14 residues long. Between the trimmed V and J ends, which lost 0 bases and 2 bases, there was a span of 8 bases. CDR1 is ENHRY and CDR2 is SYGVKD in the germline V gene. The CDR3 DNA is TGTGCCATCAGTGAGTCGCGCTCCACCTACGAGCAGTACTTC. This sequence encodes CAISESRSTYEQYF.

This rearrangement joins TRBV12-3 or TRBV12-4 to TRBJ1-1; D unclear. Between the trimmed V and J ends, which lost 2 bases and 4 bases, there was a span of 8 bases. The CDR3 covers 13 residues. CDR3 protein: CASSLQRSTEAFF. For the CDR3, the DNA is TGTGCCAGCAGTTTACAGAGGAGCACTGAAGCTTTCTTT.

V is TRBV19 and J is TRBJ1-5; TRBD1 matches 8 bases. The CDR3 extends over 14 amino acids. The J segment lost 7 bases and the V segment lost 6 bases, leaving 8 bases of the junction unmatched. Germline V gene sequence: CDR1 LNHDA, CDR2 SQIVND (reference sequence). CDR3 protein: CASSPQGARQPQHF. In DNA, the CDR3 is TGTGCCAGTAGCCCTCAGGGGGCGCGGCAGCCCCAGCATTTT.

This chain uses TRBV7-8 with TRBJ1-5, with D possibly TRBD1 on 6 matching bases. The V and J ends lost 1 base and 2 bases respectively, with 12 bases between them. The length of the CDR3 is 16 residues. The V gene's germline CDR1 is SGHVS and CDR2 FQNEAQ. The CDR3 sequence: CASSLVQGTGNQPQHF. CDR3 DNA: TGTGCCAGCAGCTTAGTTCAGGGGACGGGCAATCAGCCCCAGCATTTT. Variable domain in full (rest from reference TRBV7-8 and TRBJ1-5): GAGVSQSPRYKVAKRGQDVALRCDPISGHVSLFWYQQALGQGPEFLTYFQNEAQLDKSGLPSDRFFAERPEGSVSTLKIQRTQQEDSAVYLCASSLVQGTGNQPQHFGDGTRLSIL.

V is TRBV7-8 and J is TRBJ1-6; weak D call: TRBD1 (5 bases). Trimming took 1 base from V and 9 from J, leaving 10 bases between them. Germline loops: CDR1 SGHVS, CDR2 FQNEAQ. CDR3 length: 14 residues. The CDR3 loop reads CASSLERGGSPLHF. The CDR3 DNA is TGTGCCAGCAGCTTAGAGCGGGGCGGTTCACCCCTCCACTTT.

V and J are TRBV6-5 and TRBJ1-5; 7 bases agree with TRBD1. Germline lookup yields CDR1 MNHEY and CDR2 SVGAGI. The CDR3 is made up of 15 amino acids. V was clipped by 10 bases and J by 4 bases; unmatched bases: 13. Here the CDR3 DNA reads TGTGCCACATCCTCTTCCCGACAGGGTAATCAGCCCCAGCATTTT. Translating it yields CATSSSRQGNQPQHF.

This clone was seen only once. The rearrangement joins TRBV5-4 to TRBJ1-4; 8 nucleotides align to TRBD1. The V and J ends lost 1 base and 6 bases, in that order; junction bases with no gene match: 5. The CDR3 runs 15 residues. Germline V gene lookup returns CDR1 SGHNT and CDR2 YYREEE (reference sequence). The CDR3 coding sequence is TGTGCCAGCAGCTTGAGGCAGGGGGCGTATGAAAAACTGTTTTTT. It specifies CASSLRQGAYEKLFF.

The chain employs TRBV9 and TRBJ2-7, with 7 bases aligning to TRBD1. In germline, CDR1 is SGDLS, CDR2 YYNGEE. The ends lost 9 bases at V and 2 bases at J; junction bases unmatched: 11. The CDR3 contains 14 residues. The CDR3 sequence: CANYRDSRPYEQYF. The DNA for the CDR3 is TGTGCCAATTACCGGGACAGCCGACCCTACGAGCAGTACTTC.